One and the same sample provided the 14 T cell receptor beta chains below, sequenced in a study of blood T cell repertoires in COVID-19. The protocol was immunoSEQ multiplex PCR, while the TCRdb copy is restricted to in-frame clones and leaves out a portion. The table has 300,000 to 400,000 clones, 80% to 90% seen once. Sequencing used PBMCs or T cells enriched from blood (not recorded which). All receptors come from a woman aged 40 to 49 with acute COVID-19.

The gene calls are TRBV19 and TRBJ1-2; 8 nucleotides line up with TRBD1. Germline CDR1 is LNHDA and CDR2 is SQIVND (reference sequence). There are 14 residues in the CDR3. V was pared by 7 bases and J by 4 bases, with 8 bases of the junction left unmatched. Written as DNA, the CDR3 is TGTGCCAGTACCCCCGGGACAGGATTCTATGGCTACACCTTC. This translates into CASTPGTGFYGYTF.

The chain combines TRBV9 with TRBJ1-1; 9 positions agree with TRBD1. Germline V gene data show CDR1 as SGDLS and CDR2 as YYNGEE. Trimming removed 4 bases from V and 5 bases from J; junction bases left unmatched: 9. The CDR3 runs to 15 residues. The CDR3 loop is CASSPSQGAVTEAFF. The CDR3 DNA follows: TGTGCCAGCAGCCCCTCACAGGGGGCTGTGACTGAAGCTTTCTTT.

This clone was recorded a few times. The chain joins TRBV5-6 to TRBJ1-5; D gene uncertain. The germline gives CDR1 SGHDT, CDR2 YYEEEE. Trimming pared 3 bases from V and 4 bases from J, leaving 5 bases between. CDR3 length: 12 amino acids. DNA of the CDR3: TGTGCCAGCAGCTCTTTGAATCAGCCCCAGCATTTT. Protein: CASSSLNQPQHF.

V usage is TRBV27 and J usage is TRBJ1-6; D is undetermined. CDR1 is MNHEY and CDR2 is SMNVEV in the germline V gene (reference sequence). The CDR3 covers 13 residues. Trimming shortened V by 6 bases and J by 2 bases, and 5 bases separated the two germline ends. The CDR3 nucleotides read TGTGCCAGCAGACAGACCTATAATTCACCCCTCCACTTT. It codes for CASRQTYNSPLHF.

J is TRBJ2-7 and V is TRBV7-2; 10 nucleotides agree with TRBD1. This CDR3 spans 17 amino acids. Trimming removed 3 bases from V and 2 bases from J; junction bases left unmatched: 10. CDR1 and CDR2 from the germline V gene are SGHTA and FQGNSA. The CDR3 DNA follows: TGTGCCAGCAGCTTTTCACCGACAGGGGGCCCCGCCTACGAGCAGTACTTC. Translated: CASSFSPTGGPAYEQYF. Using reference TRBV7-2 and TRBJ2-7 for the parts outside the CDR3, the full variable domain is GAGVSQSPSNKVTEKGKDVELRCDPISGHTALYWYRQSLGQGLEFLIYFQGNSAPDKSGLPSDRFSAERTGGSVSTLTIQRTQQEDSAVYLCASSFSPTGGPAYEQYFGPGTRLTVT.

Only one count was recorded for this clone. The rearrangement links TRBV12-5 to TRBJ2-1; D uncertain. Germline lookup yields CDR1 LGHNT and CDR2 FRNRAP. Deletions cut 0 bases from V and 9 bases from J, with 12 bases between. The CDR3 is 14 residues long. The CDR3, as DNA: TGTGCTAGTGGTTTGGTACCGATCGGGTCTGAGCAGTTCTTC. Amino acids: CASGLVPIGSEQFF.

The CDR3: CASSIEGQGTNYGYTF. The CDR3 DNA reads TGTGCCAGTAGTATCGAGGGACAGGGGACTAACTATGGCTACACCTTC. The J gene is TRBJ1-2, the V gene TRBV19; 10 bases line up with TRBD1. There are 16 residues in the CDR3. The V segment lost 3 bases and the J segment 0 bases; nucleotides outside the gene matches: 4. In germline, CDR1 is LNHDA, CDR2 SQIVND (reference sequence).

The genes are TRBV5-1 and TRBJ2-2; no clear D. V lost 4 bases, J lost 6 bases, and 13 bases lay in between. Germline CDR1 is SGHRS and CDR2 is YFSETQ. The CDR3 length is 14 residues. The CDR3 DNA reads TGCGCCAGCAGCGCGCTTAACAGTGCCGGGGAGCTGTTTTTT. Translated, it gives CASSALNSAGELFF.

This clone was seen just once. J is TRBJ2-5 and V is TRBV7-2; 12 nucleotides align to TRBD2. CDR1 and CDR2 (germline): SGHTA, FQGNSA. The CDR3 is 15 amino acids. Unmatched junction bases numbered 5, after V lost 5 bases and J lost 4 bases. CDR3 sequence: CASSETSGSRETQYF. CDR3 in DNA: TGTGCCAGCAGCGAGACTAGCGGGAGTAGAGAGACCCAGTACTTC.

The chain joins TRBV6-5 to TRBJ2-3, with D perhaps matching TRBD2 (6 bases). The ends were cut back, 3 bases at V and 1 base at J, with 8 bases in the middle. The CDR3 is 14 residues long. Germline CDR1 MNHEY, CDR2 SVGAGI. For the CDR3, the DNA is TGTGCCAGCAGTTATGGCGGGGGCACAGATACGCAGTATTTT. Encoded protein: CASSYGGGTDTQYF.

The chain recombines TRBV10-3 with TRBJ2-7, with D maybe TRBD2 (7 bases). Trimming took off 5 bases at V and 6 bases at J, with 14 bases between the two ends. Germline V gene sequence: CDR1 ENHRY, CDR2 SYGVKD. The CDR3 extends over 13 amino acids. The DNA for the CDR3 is TGTGCCATCAGTTCTCGAGGGGGGGCCGAGCAGTACTTC. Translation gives CAISSRGGAEQYF.

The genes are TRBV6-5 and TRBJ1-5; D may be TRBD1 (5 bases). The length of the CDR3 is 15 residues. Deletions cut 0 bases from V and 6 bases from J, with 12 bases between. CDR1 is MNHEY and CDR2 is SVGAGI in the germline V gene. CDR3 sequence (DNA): TGTGCCAGCAGTTACTCGAGAGACACAGGTCAGCCCCAGCATTTT. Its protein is CASSYSRDTGQPQHF.

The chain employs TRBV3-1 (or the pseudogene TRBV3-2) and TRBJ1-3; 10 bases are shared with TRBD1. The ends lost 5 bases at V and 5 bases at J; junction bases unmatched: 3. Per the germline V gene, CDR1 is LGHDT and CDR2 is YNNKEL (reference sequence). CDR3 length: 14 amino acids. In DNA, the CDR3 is TGTGCCAGCAGCTGGGGACAGGGGAGAAACACCATATATTTT. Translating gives CASSWGQGRNTIYF.

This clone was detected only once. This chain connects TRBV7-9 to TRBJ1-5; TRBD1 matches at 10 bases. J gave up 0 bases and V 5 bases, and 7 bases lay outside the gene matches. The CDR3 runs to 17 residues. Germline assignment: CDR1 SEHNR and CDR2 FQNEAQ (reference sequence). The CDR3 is CASSTGTGDPSNQPQHF. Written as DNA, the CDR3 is TGTGCCAGCAGCACCGGGACAGGGGACCCTAGCAATCAGCCCCAGCATTTT.